The source of this T cell receptor (beta chain) is a study of shared clonotypes between healthy human individuals. Study-wide context: A donor's plate count was three for CD4 naive and three for CD4 memory; CD8 naive had two and CD8 memory one.

Whole-study findings and limits: Exclusively blood specimens were collected; tissue repertoires likely differ. With several donors compared, 4% to 5.5% of naive CD4 clonotypes were shared. Naive subsets usually exceeded memory subsets in estimated richness.

The V end was cut by 8 bases, the J end by 5 bases, with 15 bases between. This CDR3 comprises 13 residues. Per the germline V gene, CDR1 is LGHNA and CDR2 is YNFKEQ. A note on this clone: Antigen specificity is unknown.

The data were produced by immunoSEQ multiplex PCR, yet TCRdb's version contains in-frame clones alone and is incomplete. The repertoire holds 2 million to 2.5 million clones, with 85% to 95% as singletons. The clonotype originates from a young man in good health. Some clones in this sample may be carry-over from other donors' samples. V usage is TRBV4-2 and J usage is TRBJ1-1, with D unresolved. The specimen sequenced was naive CD4+ T cells from PBMCs. Sample subset: CD45RA+ positively selected. CDR3 region: CASGDARETEAFF. The CDR3 nucleotides read TGTGCCAGCGGCGATGCCCGCGAGACTGAAGCTTTCTTT.